This TCR beta chain was identified during a study of T cell repertoires in ileal Crohn's disease. Study-level background: About 36% were active smokers at surgery; median disease duration was around 7.9 years.

V was pared by 5 bases and J by 9 bases, with 11 bases between. The CDR3 runs 11 residues. From germline, CDR1 is GTSNPN and CDR2 SVGIG (reference sequence). Sequenced by immunoSEQ multiplex PCR; TCRdb stores in-frame clones only, minus some. The data hold 13,000 to 15,000 clones, with roughly 87% observed a single time. Comment on this clone: Its antigen is as yet unknown.

Study conclusions and caveats: Active smokers at surgery had more clonal expansions than non-smokers.

The TCR was taken from an adult with Crohn's disease. The chain has TRBV30 and TRBJ2-1, with D perhaps TRBD2 (5 bases). The sequenced sample was ileal tissue. Written as DNA, the CDR3 is TGTGCCTGGGGCGCGGGTATTGAGCAGTTCTTC. This translates into CAWGAGIEQFF.